These 32 T cell receptor beta chains originate from one sample sequenced in a study of blood T cell repertoires in COVID-19. Assay used: immunoSEQ multiplex PCR; TCRdb lists only in-frame clones, some missing. The data hold some 260,000 clones, with 82% observed a single time. Sequenced: peripheral blood. The receptors shown here come from a woman of 80 years or more with active or convalescent COVID-19.

The chain carries TRBV9 and TRBJ1-4; TRBD1 agrees at 7 bases. This CDR3 is built from 15 residues. Per the germline V gene, CDR1 is SGDLS and CDR2 is YYNGEE. V shed 2 bases and J 0 bases; nucleotides not matched to a gene: 1. CDR3: CASSVQGATNEKLFF. The CDR3 coding sequence is TGTGCCAGCAGCGTTCAGGGGGCAACTAATGAAAAACTGTTTTTT.

The chain is built from TRBV7-9 and TRBJ2-7; no firm D call. CDR1 is SEHNR, CDR2 FQNEAQ, per germline (reference sequence). Trimming took 5 bases from V and 2 from J, leaving 13 bases between them. CDR3 size: 14 residues. The CDR3 coding sequence is TGTGCCAGCAGCCCAGATGTGGGCACCTACGAGCAGTACTTC. Translating gives CASSPDVGTYEQYF.

V and J are TRBV7-9 and TRBJ2-1; 9 bases match TRBD1. J gave up 6 bases and V 1 base, and 4 bases lay outside the gene matches. CDR1 is SEHNR and CDR2 is FQNEAQ in the germline V gene (reference sequence). This CDR3 has 15 residues. As DNA, the CDR3 is TGTGCCAGCAGCTTAGGGGACAGGGCCAGCAATGAGCAGTTCTTC. This sequence encodes CASSLGDRASNEQFF.

Concerning this clone itself: One junction end does not reproduce the germline sequence, and a read error may be involved. The rearrangement links TRBV28 to TRBJ2-7, with 9 bases lining up with TRBD1. Germline V lookup: CDR1 MDHEN, CDR2 SYDVKM. This CDR3 spans 12 amino acids. The CDR3: CASSLQTGGLHF. CDR3 coding DNA: TGTGCCAGCAGTCTACAAACAGGGGGCCTTCACTTC.

The rearrangement links TRBV5-1 to TRBJ2-5; D is undetermined. V lost 4 bases, J lost 2 bases, and 6 bases lay in between. The CDR3 extends over 12 amino acids. The germline CDR1 and CDR2 sequences are SGHRS and YFSETQ. The CDR3 nucleotides read TGCGCCAGCAGCGGTCAGCAAGAGACCCAGTACTTC. Its translation is CASSGQQETQYF.

The V and J genes are TRBV5-1 and TRBJ2-1, with 8 bases lining up with TRBD2. CDR3 length equals 16 residues. The V and J ends lost 1 base and 8 bases, in that order; junction bases with no gene match: 11. CDR1 is SGHRS, CDR2 YFSETQ, per germline. CDR3 nucleotide sequence: TGCGCCAGCAGCTTGAGCGCGGGACTAGGATTGGATGAGCAGTTCTTC. Its translation: CASSLSAGLGLDEQFF.

This chain uses TRBV5-5 with TRBJ2-7, with unresolved D. Trimming took off 1 base at V and 0 bases at J, with 11 bases between the two ends. Germline V gives CDR1 SGHKS, CDR2 YYEKEE (reference sequence). The CDR3 sequence is 15 residues long. This chain's CDR3 is CASSLIAENSYEQYF. The CDR3 DNA sequence: TGTGCCAGCAGCTTGATAGCAGAAAACTCCTACGAGCAGTACTTC.

This chain connects TRBV4-2 to TRBJ2-7; a possible D gene is TRBD2 (6 bases). The V end lost 1 base, the J end lost 7 bases, and 14 bases lay between the germline ends. The CDR3 sequence is 14 residues long. The germline V gene has CDR1 LGHNA and CDR2 YNFKEQ. CDR3 sequence reads: CASSQADLASEQYF. The CDR3 region has the DNA TGTGCCAGCAGCCAAGCGGACCTAGCGTCGGAGCAGTACTTC.

This clone was detected once. V gene TRBV2 combines with J gene TRBJ2-5; tentative D call: TRBD1 (6 bases). CDR1 and CDR2 from the germline V gene are SNHLY and FYNNEI. V lost 5 bases and J lost 5, with 12 bases in between. CDR3 length: 13 amino acids. This CDR3 is CASSKNRAETQYF. For the CDR3, the DNA is TGTGCCAGCAGTAAGAACAGGGCCGAGACCCAGTACTTC.

V is TRBV5-6 and J is TRBJ1-2; D is possibly TRBD1 (6 bases). The CDR3 spans 15 residues. The V gene lost 0 bases and the J gene lost 7 bases, with 16 bases spanning the gap. Germline V CDR1 and CDR2: SGHDT, YYEEEE. CDR3 in amino acids: CASSLAITAGAGYTF. The CDR3 DNA reads TGTGCCAGCAGCTTGGCCATAACGGCAGGGGCTGGCTACACCTTC.

The genes are TRBV3-1 (or the pseudogene TRBV3-2) and TRBJ2-7; 12 nucleotides agree with TRBD2. V was clipped by 2 bases and J by 7 bases; unmatched bases: 9. The germline V gene encodes CDR1 LGHDT and CDR2 YNNKEL (reference sequence). This CDR3 is built from 16 residues. The CDR3 sequence is CASSQRLAGEREEQYF. The DNA of the CDR3 is TGTGCCAGCAGCCAACGACTAGCGGGAGAACGGGAAGAGCAGTACTTC.

This clone was picked up a small number of times. The chain carries TRBV5-1 and TRBJ1-1; D is uncertain. This CDR3 is 15 amino acids long. V dropped 0 bases and J dropped 3 bases, with 12 bases sitting between them. The germline V gene has CDR1 SGHRS and CDR2 YFSETQ. CDR3 coding DNA: TGCGCCAGCAGCTTGGAACCCGGACTTTACACTGAAGCTTTCTTT. It specifies CASSLEPGLYTEAFF.

The V gene is TRBV7-9, the J gene TRBJ2-7, with D possibly TRBD2 on 5 matching bases. The CDR3 totals 12 residues. Germline CDR1 and CDR2: SEHNR and FQNEAQ (reference sequence). Trimming cost V 4 bases and J 5 bases, with 9 bases left between them. The CDR3 DNA sequence: TGTGCCAGCAGCTGGGCAGCGGACGAGCAGTACTTC. This translates into CASSWAADEQYF. Filled out from reference TRBV7-9 and TRBJ2-7, the complete variable domain reads DTGVSQNPRHKITKRGQNVTFRCDPISEHNRLYWYRQTLGQGPEFLTYFQNEAQLEKSRLLSDRFSAERPKGSFSTLEIQRTEQGDSAMYLCASSWAADEQYFGPGTRLTVT.

This clone has just one count. The J gene is TRBJ1-1, the V gene TRBV19, with 9 bases that match TRBD1. The V and J ends lost 5 bases and 3 bases, in that order; junction bases with no gene match: 10. CDR1 and CDR2 (germline): LNHDA, SQIVND (reference sequence). CDR3 length equals 16 residues. This CDR3 reads CASSPNRGREYTEAFF. The DNA for the CDR3 is TGTGCCAGTAGTCCCAACAGGGGGCGAGAGTACACTGAAGCTTTCTTT.

The CDR3 nucleotides read TGTGCCAGCAGCCAACTACCGACAGGGGGGGATACGCAGTATTTT. Translating gives CASSQLPTGGDTQYF. J is TRBJ2-3 and V is TRBV7-9; 9 bases are a match to TRBD1. The V gene end was trimmed by 5 bases and the J gene end by 6 bases; junction bases not matched to a gene: 9. The CDR3 sequence is 15 residues long. Germline-derived CDR1 and CDR2 are SEHNR and FQNEAQ (reference sequence).

The V call is TRBV28, the J call TRBJ1-2, with TRBD1 identical over 10 bases. V trimming: 2 bases; J trimming: 6 bases; junction bases outside the gene matches: 3. Per the germline V gene, CDR1 is MDHEN and CDR2 is SYDVKM. The CDR3 totals 14 residues. The CDR3 loop is CASSLLGQGDGYTF. CDR3 coding DNA: TGTGCCAGCAGTTTACTCGGACAGGGGGATGGCTACACCTTC.

The chain uses TRBV5-1 and TRBJ2-7, with D possibly matching TRBD1 (7 bases). Trimming took off 1 base at V and 6 bases at J, with 14 bases between the two ends. From germline, CDR1 is SGHRS and CDR2 YFSETQ. The CDR3 has 14 residues. The CDR3 reads CASSLLRQGGEQYF. CDR3 nucleotides: TGCGCCAGCAGCTTGCTGAGACAGGGAGGCGAGCAGTACTTC.

The chain combines TRBV5-8 with TRBJ2-4, with D tentatively TRBD1 (5 bases). The germline V and J ends were trimmed by 5 bases and 6 bases, with 12 bases remaining between them. This CDR3 region has 13 residues. The germline gives CDR1 SGHTS, CDR2 YDEGEE. For the CDR3, the DNA is TGTGCCAGCAGACCTGACAGAGTAAACATTCAGTACTTC. It encodes CASRPDRVNIQYF.

This chain uses TRBV19 with TRBJ1-6; D is possibly TRBD1 (5 bases). CDR1 is LNHDA and CDR2 is SQIVND in the germline V gene (reference sequence). The CDR3 spans 14 residues. With 6 bases removed from V and 7 bases from J, the gap between germline ends came to 13 bases. CDR3 nucleotide sequence: TGTGCCAGTAGGGAGGGGTTCTCAAATTCACCCCTCCACTTT. Translating it yields CASREGFSNSPLHF.

This clone came up a few times. The chain has TRBV6-2 or TRBV6-3 and TRBJ1-6; D gene unclear. The CDR3 has 16 residues. Germline loops: CDR1 MNHEY, CDR2 SVGEGT. V gave up 1 base and J gave up 7 bases, with 14 bases separating them. CDR3 sequence (DNA): TGTGCCAGCAGTTACTTGGGCGGAGGGTTAAATTCACCCCTCCACTTT. The encoded protein is CASSYLGGGLNSPLHF.

The J gene is TRBJ2-5, the V gene TRBV28; 7 nucleotides align to TRBD1. The V gene end was trimmed by 4 bases and the J gene end by 1 base; junction bases not matched to a gene: 3. Germline V gene data show CDR1 as MDHEN and CDR2 as SYDVKM. CDR3 size: 14 residues. The CDR3 sequence is CASSYRGVQETQYF. CDR3 nucleotides: TGTGCCAGCAGTTACAGGGGCGTCCAAGAGACCCAGTACTTC.

This clone was counted between two and nine times. V usage is TRBV7-2 and J usage is TRBJ1-1; D call uncertain. Trimming pared 5 bases from V and 6 bases from J, leaving 19 bases between. The CDR3 runs 15 residues. CDR1 is SGHTA, CDR2 FQGNSA, per germline. The CDR3 coding sequence is TGTGCCAGCAGCCCGAACCCAGGCCTCGGGGCTGAAGCTTTCTTT. Translating gives CASSPNPGLGAEAFF.

This chain uses TRBV11-2 with TRBJ2-1; D may be TRBD1 (5 bases). V lost 1 base and J lost 10, with 14 bases in between. CDR1 is SGHAT, CDR2 FQNNGV, per germline. CDR3 length: 14 residues. CDR3 DNA sequence: TGTGCCAGCAGCTTAGGGGCAGGGTCCAGAGAGCAGTTCTTC. This gives the protein CASSLGAGSREQFF.

This chain uses TRBV5-6 with TRBJ1-5; a possible D gene is TRBD1 (6 bases). Germline V gene data show CDR1 as SGHDT and CDR2 as YYEEEE. Between the trimmed V and J ends, which lost 3 bases and 4 bases, there was a span of 14 bases. CDR3 length: 15 residues. The CDR3 region is CASSSSRTGNQPQHF. DNA for the CDR3: TGTGCCAGCAGCTCTTCTCGAACAGGGAATCAGCCCCAGCATTTT.

The V gene is TRBV11-3, the J gene TRBJ2-1; no firm D call. CDR3 size: 15 residues. V dropped 0 bases and J dropped 2 bases, with 8 bases sitting between them. Germline V gene sequence: CDR1 SGHNT, CDR2 YENEEA. The CDR3 loop reads CASSLDRGTYNEQFF. CDR3 nucleotide sequence: TGTGCCAGCAGCTTAGACAGAGGTACCTACAATGAGCAGTTCTTC.

The J gene is TRBJ1-2, the V gene TRBV4-1, with 8 bases fitting TRBD1. Germline CDR1 reads MGHRA; CDR2 reads YSYEKL. J gave up 5 bases and V 1 base, and 9 bases lay outside the gene matches. This CDR3 is built from 16 residues. The CDR3 DNA is TGCGCCAGCAGCCAAGGGCCCAGGGACAGGTTGTATGGCTACACCTTC. It encodes CASSQGPRDRLYGYTF.

This chain connects TRBV10-2 to TRBJ1-5; 7 nucleotides agree with TRBD1. The CDR3 covers 13 residues. Germline V gene data show CDR1 as WSHSY and CDR2 as SAAADI. V trimming: 6 bases; J trimming: 5 bases; junction bases outside the gene matches: 4. CDR3 bases: TGCGCCAGCAGGGGACAGCTACATCAGCCCCAGCATTTT. This codes for CASRGQLHQPQHF.

CDR3 sequence (DNA): TGTGCCAGCAGCTTTAATAGTCGGGGGTACGAGCAGTACTTC. It is translated as CASSFNSRGYEQYF. The rearrangement joins TRBV7-8 to TRBJ2-7; tentatively, D is TRBD2 (6 bases). V lost 3 bases, J lost 4 bases, and 13 bases lay in between. There are 14 residues in the CDR3. Germline loops: CDR1 SGHVS, CDR2 FQNEAQ.

The chain has TRBV6-5 and TRBJ1-2; TRBD1 matches 8 bases. Germline assignment: CDR1 MNHEY and CDR2 SVGAGI. This CDR3 spans 15 amino acids. The junction had 8 bases not matched to a gene; V was cut back by 4 bases and J by 4 bases. CDR3 nucleotides: TGTGCCAGCAGTTCTACCTTTACAGGGGGCTATGGCTACACCTTC. Translated, it gives CASSSTFTGGYGYTF.

The chain joins TRBV5-1 to TRBJ1-1; D is possibly TRBD1 (5 bases). Germline V gene data show CDR1 as SGHRS and CDR2 as YFSETQ. Between the trimmed V and J ends, which lost 2 bases and 3 bases, there was a span of 14 bases. This CDR3 contains 15 residues. The CDR3 nucleotides read TGCGCCAGCAGCTTTGTTGTTGGGGGGGACACTGAAGCTTTCTTT. Translating gives CASSFVVGGDTEAFF.

The chain carries TRBV5-1 and TRBJ2-3; no reliable D call. Trimming left V 6 bases short and J 2 bases short, with 10 bases between. The CDR3 has 13 amino acids. CDR1 is SGHRS, CDR2 YFSETQ, per germline. The DNA of the CDR3 is TGCGCCAGCAACCCGGAGTTCACAGATACGCAGTATTTT. Its translation is CASNPEFTDTQYF.

The sample holds many counts of this clone. The chain uses TRBV19 and TRBJ1-2; maybe TRBD1 (6 bases). This CDR3 comprises 14 residues. Germline V gene sequence: CDR1 LNHDA, CDR2 SQIVND (reference sequence). The V gene lost 11 bases and the J gene lost 4 bases, with 20 bases spanning the gap. In nucleotides, the CDR3 is TGTGCCGCCAGTAGTATAGGGACAATCTATGGCTACACCTTC. It is translated as CAASSIGTIYGYTF.